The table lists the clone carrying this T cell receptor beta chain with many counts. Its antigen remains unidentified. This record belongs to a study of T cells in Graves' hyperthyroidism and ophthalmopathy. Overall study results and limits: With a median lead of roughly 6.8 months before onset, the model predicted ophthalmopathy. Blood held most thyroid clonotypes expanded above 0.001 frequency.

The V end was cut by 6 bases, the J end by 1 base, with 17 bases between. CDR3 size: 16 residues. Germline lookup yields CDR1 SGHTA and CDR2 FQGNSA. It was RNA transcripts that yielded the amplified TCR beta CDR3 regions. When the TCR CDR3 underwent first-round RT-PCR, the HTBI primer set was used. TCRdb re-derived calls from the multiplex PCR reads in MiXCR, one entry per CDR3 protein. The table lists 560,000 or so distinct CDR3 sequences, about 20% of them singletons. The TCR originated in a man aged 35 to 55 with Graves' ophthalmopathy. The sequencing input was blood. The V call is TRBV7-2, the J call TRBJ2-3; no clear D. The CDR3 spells CASSLTRQARTDTQYF. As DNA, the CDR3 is TGTGCCAGCAGTCTTACCCGGCAGGCCCGCACAGATACGCAGTATTTT.